This T cell receptor beta chain was captured by sequencing in a study of CD8 T cells in ankylosing spondylitis. This clonotype was detected only a few times. The antigen is unknown. Trimming took off 0 bases at V and 12 bases at J, with 18 bases between the two ends. From germline, CDR1 is DFQATT and CDR2 SNEGSKA (reference sequence). The CDR3 is made up of 15 amino acids. TCRdb reprocessed the 5' RACE reads via MiXCR and lists one record per CDR3 protein. Of under 250,000 distinct CDR3 sequences in the sample, approximately 8% were seen once. Study-wide findings and caveats: From matched ankylosing spondylitis synovial fluid, disease-linked clones were reportedly recovered at significantly enriched levels. Typical of ankylosing spondylitis blood, it appeared, was a TCR beta motif of eight highly homologous variants.

This rearrangement joins TRBV20-1 to TRBJ1-6; weak D call: TRBD1 (5 bases). This TCR was recovered from a female donor with ankylosing spondylitis or in good health (not recorded which). The specimen was blood, either unsorted or a sorted T cell fraction (not recorded which). In nucleotides, the CDR3 is TGCAGTGCTAGAGATCAAGGGCAGGGAAAGGTACCCCTCCACTTT. Protein: CSARDQGQGKVPLHF.